This T cell receptor beta chain is from a study of T cells in Graves' hyperthyroidism and ophthalmopathy. Study details: Staff took peripheral blood when the initial diagnosis was made, before any treatment began.

Used for diagnoses were clinical symptoms, serum thyroxine and TRAb, thyroid ultrasound and orbital computed tomography. Germline V CDR1 and CDR2: SEHNR, FQNEAQ (reference sequence). Trimming pared 3 bases from V and 4 bases from J, leaving 21 bases between. The CDR3 is 17 amino acids. Researchers took RNA transcripts and amplified the TCR beta CDR3 regions from them. The HTBI primer set served for first-round RT-PCR of the TCR CDR3. TCRdb re-called the multiplex PCR reads through MiXCR, storing one row per CDR3 protein. Found here are 730,000 or so distinct CDR3 sequences, about 17% of them singletons; the top ten hold 16%. This clonotype was seen only a few times.

The source is a woman in her forties or fifties with Graves' hyperthyroidism that later progressed to Graves' ophthalmopathy. Sequences were obtained from blood. V usage is TRBV7-9 and J usage is TRBJ1-1; possibly TRBD1 for D (5 bases). In DNA, the CDR3 is TGTGCCAGCAGCTTTCATCCTCAATCTAGGAGGGGCACTGAAGCTTTCTTT. This sequence encodes CASSFHPQSRRGTEAFF.